The 19 T cell receptor beta chains given below trace back to one sample, sequenced in a study of shared clonotypes between healthy human individuals. Profiled with immunoSEQ multiplex PCR; TCRdb holds only in-frame clones, not every one. This sample yields 2.3 million or so clones, of which 85% to 95% are seen a single time; approximately 0.4% belongs to the top ten. The material sequenced was naive CD4+ T cells from PBMCs. The subset is: CD45RA+ positively selected. The source of these receptors is a young man in good health. Some clones in this sample may be carry-over from other donors' samples.

This clone was counted only a few times. Here the CDR3 reads CASSYGLTTEAFF. CDR3 nucleotides: TGTGCCAGCAGTTACGGGTTGACCACTGAAGCTTTCTTT. This chain links TRBV28 with TRBJ1-1; D is unresolved. Per germline, CDR1 MDHEN and CDR2 SYDVKM. Trimming took off 4 bases at V and 4 bases at J, with 10 bases between the two ends. This CDR3 comprises 13 residues.

V usage is TRBV7-9 and J usage is TRBJ2-5; a weak D match, TRBD1 (6 bases). The CDR3 has 13 amino acids. V was shortened by 8 bases and J by 4 bases, with 14 bases between the two germline ends. Germline loops: CDR1 SEHNR, CDR2 FQNEAQ (reference sequence). This chain's CDR3 is CASVGATGETQYF. CDR3 nucleotides: TGTGCCAGCGTGGGGGCTACGGGAGAGACCCAGTACTTC.

This sequence joins TRBV19 and TRBJ2-7; D tentatively reads TRBD1 or TRBD2 (5 bases each). In germline, CDR1 is LNHDA, CDR2 SQIVND (reference sequence). V was trimmed by 5 bases and J by 3 bases, leaving 17 bases between them. The CDR3 runs 15 residues. The CDR3 region is CASSLGDTRVYEQYF. The CDR3, as DNA: TGTGCCAGTAGTCTGGGGGATACAAGAGTCTACGAGCAGTACTTC. Combining the CDR3 with reference TRBV19 and TRBJ2-7 gives the whole variable domain DGGITQSPKYLFRKEGQNVTLSCEQNLNHDAMYWYRQDPGQGLRLIYYSQIVNDFQKGDIAEGYSVSREKKESFPLTVTSAQKNPTAFYLCASSLGDTRVYEQYFGPGTRLTVT.

In this sample, this clone turned up once. The chain couples TRBV6-1 to TRBJ2-1, with 7 nucleotides matching TRBD1. The V segment lost 8 bases and the J segment 7 bases; nucleotides outside the gene matches: 8. Germline V gene lookup returns CDR1 MNHNS and CDR2 SASEGT. The CDR3 length is 13 residues. The CDR3 spells CASVLAGGNEQFF. DNA of the CDR3: TGTGCCAGCGTGCTAGCAGGGGGAAATGAGCAGTTCTTC.

This CDR3 is CASSLIKSTNEKLFF. The CDR3 nucleotides read TGTGCCAGCAGTTTAATCAAGTCAACTAATGAAAAACTGTTTTTT. The chain has TRBV28 and TRBJ1-4; D is ambiguous. V lost 2 bases to trimming and J lost 0 bases, with 7 bases between them. This CDR3 is 15 amino acids long. CDR1 and CDR2 (germline): MDHEN, SYDVKM. Drawing the rest from reference TRBV28 and TRBJ1-4, the complete variable domain is DVKVTQSSRYLVKRTGEKVFLECVQDMDHENMFWYRQDPGLGLRLIYFSYDVKMKEKGDIPEGYSVSREKKERFSLILESASTNQTSMYLCASSLIKSTNEKLFFGSGTQLSVL.

V and J are TRBV4-1 and TRBJ2-5, with TRBD2 as a possible D gene (6 bases). CDR1 and CDR2 (germline): MGHRA, YSYEKL. The V and J ends lost 2 bases and 5 bases respectively, with 6 bases between them. CDR3 length: 12 amino acids. The CDR3 DNA is TGCGCCAGCAGCCAAAGCGGGGAGACCCAGTACTTC. It is translated as CASSQSGETQYF.

Note on this clone: Other DNA sequences in this sample translate to the same CDR3. The chain carries TRBV5-1 and TRBJ2-1, with D possibly being TRBD1 or TRBD2 (6 bases each). V gave up 0 bases and J gave up 7 bases, with 14 bases separating them. The CDR3 is 15 amino acids. Germline CDR1 and CDR2: SGHRS and YFSETQ. CDR3 bases: TGCGCCAGCAGCTTGGATGGCAGGGGAGGAAATGAGCAGTTCTTC. As protein: CASSLDGRGGNEQFF.

CDR3: CASSPQSVGTRLEQFF. For the CDR3, the DNA is TGCGCCAGCAGCCCCCAATCGGTCGGAACGCGGCTGGAGCAGTTCTTC. V usage is TRBV4-1 and J usage is TRBJ2-1; D remains unclear. Trimming left V 4 bases short and J 10 bases short, with 23 bases between. The CDR3 loop spans 16 amino acids. Germline V gene lookup returns CDR1 MGHRA and CDR2 YSYEKL.

The chain uses TRBV5-1 and TRBJ2-5; D is unclear. The CDR3 is made up of 11 amino acids. V was pared by 6 bases and J by 7 bases, with 10 bases between. The germline gives CDR1 SGHRS, CDR2 YFSETQ. The CDR3 DNA reads TGCGCCAGCACGGGCCTACGGACCCAGTACTTC. Translation: CASTGLRTQYF.

This chain links TRBV9 with TRBJ1-1; D is unclear. Germline V gives CDR1 SGDLS, CDR2 YYNGEE. The V end lost 5 bases, the J end lost 4 bases, and 21 bases lay between the germline ends. The CDR3 runs to 16 residues. In nucleotides, the CDR3 is TGTGCCAGCAGTGAACAAGTCCGGGCCCTGGGCACTGAAGCTTTCTTT. Protein sequence: CASSEQVRALGTEAFF.

The chain recombines TRBV2 with TRBJ2-1; 7 positions match TRBD2. Germline CDR1 and CDR2: SNHLY and FYNNEI. V shed 4 bases, J shed 3 bases, and the junction held 6 bases outside the gene matches. The length of the CDR3 is 15 residues. CDR3 coding DNA: TGTGCCAGCAGTGGGGGGGGACTACACTACAATGAGCAGTTCTTC. It specifies CASSGGGLHYNEQFF.

The chain joins TRBV9 to TRBJ1-1, with D possibly TRBD1 on 5 matching bases. Per the germline V gene, CDR1 is SGDLS and CDR2 is YYNGEE. The ends were cut back, 3 bases at V and 5 bases at J, with 8 bases in the middle. This CDR3 is 12 amino acids long. The CDR3 here is CASSARGTEAFF. CDR3 DNA: TGTGCCAGCAGCGCGAGGGGAACTGAAGCTTTCTTT.

The CDR3 DNA reads as TGTGCCATCAGTGAGTCCCCAACCGCGGGTGGCTACACCTTC. Translation: CAISESPTAGGYTF. The genes are TRBV10-3 and TRBJ1-2; no reliable D call. This CDR3 contains 14 residues. Trimming left V 0 bases short and J 7 bases short, with 12 bases between. CDR1 is ENHRY and CDR2 is SYGVKD in the germline V gene.

This chain's CDR3 is CASSRRTGGIYEQYF. CDR3 nucleotide sequence: TGCGCCAGCAGCCGACGGACAGGGGGCATCTACGAGCAGTACTTC. The rearrangement links TRBV5-1 to TRBJ2-7; 11 positions agree with TRBD1. With 4 bases clipped from V and 3 bases from J, the junction kept 6 bases outside the gene matches. There are 15 residues in the CDR3. CDR1 SGHRS and CDR2 YFSETQ come from the germline V gene.

This chain connects TRBV28 to TRBJ2-5; TRBD2 aligns across 8 bases. Per germline, CDR1 MDHEN and CDR2 SYDVKM. CDR3 length equals 16 residues. The ends lost 6 bases at V and 5 bases at J; junction bases unmatched: 14. The CDR3 DNA is TGTGCCAGCAGGGGCGGGTTAGTAGCGGGACGGGAGACCCAGTACTTC. Amino acid sequence: CASRGGLVAGRETQYF.

This chain's CDR3 is CASSQEGPLGELAKNIQYF. CDR3 sequence (DNA): TGCGCCAGCAGCCAAGAGGGGCCCCTTGGCGAATTAGCCAAAAACATTCAGTACTTC. V usage is TRBV4-3 and J usage is TRBJ2-4, with D possibly being TRBD1 (5 bases). This CDR3 spans 19 amino acids. CDR1 and CDR2 (germline): LGHNA, YSLEER. The V and J ends lost 0 bases and 0 bases respectively, with 18 bases between them.

As to this clone: The sample contains more than one DNA sequence encoding this CDR3. This chain links TRBV2 with TRBJ2-1; D call uncertain. The CDR3 contains 12 residues. Between the trimmed V and J ends, which lost 5 bases and 7 bases, there was a span of 9 bases. Germline CDR1 and CDR2: SNHLY and FYNNEI. The DNA of the CDR3 is TGTGCCAGCAGTTTGGAGTCAAATGAGCAGTTCTTC. Translation gives CASSLESNEQFF. Full variable domain (missing parts from reference TRBV2 and TRBJ2-1): EPEVTQTPSHQVTQMGQEVILRCVPISNHLYFYWYRQILGQKVEFLVSFYNNEISEKSEIFDDQFSVERPDGSNFTLKIRSTKLEDSAMYFCASSLESNEQFFGPGTRLTVL.

The chain links TRBV10-3 to TRBJ1-1, with 9 bases lining up with TRBD1. The ends lost 4 bases at V and 5 bases at J; junction bases unmatched: 14. The CDR3 is 17 amino acids. Germline V lookup: CDR1 ENHRY, CDR2 SYGVKD. CDR3 sequence reads: CAISAPPGQGTGTEAFF. CDR3 nucleotide sequence: TGTGCCATCAGTGCCCCCCCAGGACAGGGGACGGGGACTGAAGCTTTCTTT.

The chain has TRBV21-1 and TRBJ2-7; the table's D gene call, TRBD1, was not cross checked with the DNA. TRBV21-1 is tagged as a pseudogene. This CDR3 contains 16 residues. The CDR3: CASSKSDMANNYEQYF. As DNA, the CDR3 is TGTGCCAGCAGCAAATCAGATATGGCCAACAACTACGAGCAGTACTTC.